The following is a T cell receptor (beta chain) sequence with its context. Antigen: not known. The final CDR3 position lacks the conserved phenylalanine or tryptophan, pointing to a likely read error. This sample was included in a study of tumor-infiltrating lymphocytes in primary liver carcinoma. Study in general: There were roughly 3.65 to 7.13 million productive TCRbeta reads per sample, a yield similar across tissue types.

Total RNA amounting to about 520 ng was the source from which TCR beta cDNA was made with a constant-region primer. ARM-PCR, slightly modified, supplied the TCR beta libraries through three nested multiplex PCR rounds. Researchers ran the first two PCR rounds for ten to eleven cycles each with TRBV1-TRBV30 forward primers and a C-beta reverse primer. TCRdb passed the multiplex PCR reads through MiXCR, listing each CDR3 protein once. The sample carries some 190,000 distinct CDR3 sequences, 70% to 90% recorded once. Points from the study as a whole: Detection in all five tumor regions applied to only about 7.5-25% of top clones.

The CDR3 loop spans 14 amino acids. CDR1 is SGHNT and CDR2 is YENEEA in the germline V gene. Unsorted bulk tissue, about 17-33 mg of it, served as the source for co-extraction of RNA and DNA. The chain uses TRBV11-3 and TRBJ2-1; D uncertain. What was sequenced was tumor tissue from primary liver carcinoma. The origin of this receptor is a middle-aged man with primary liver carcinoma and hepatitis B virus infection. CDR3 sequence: CTNSLGVSNNEQFP. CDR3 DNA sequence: TGTACCAACAGCTTAGGCGTCTCTAACAATGAGCAGTTCCCC.